This entry lists 9 T cell receptor beta chains sequenced from one sample in a study of T cells in Graves' hyperthyroidism and ophthalmopathy. Using RNA transcripts as the source, TCR beta CDR3 regions were amplified. The primer set for the first-round RT-PCR of the TCR CDR3 was HTBI. TCRdb processed the multiplex PCR reads anew with MiXCR; each CDR3 protein has one entry. Of around 490,000 distinct CDR3 sequences in the sample, nearly 20% are singletons; the top ten hold 40% to 50%. Specimen: blood. The receptors were gathered from a man in his forties with Graves' ophthalmopathy.

This clonotype was counted only a few times. The V call is TRBV28, the J call TRBJ2-4; TRBD2 aligns across 8 bases. V shed 3 bases, J shed 3 bases, and the junction held 10 bases outside the gene matches. CDR1 and CDR2 from the germline V gene are MDHEN and SYDVKM. The CDR3 extends over 17 amino acids. The CDR3 loop reads CASSFPTSGDFKNIQYF. CDR3 nucleotide sequence: TGTGCCAGCAGTTTCCCTACTAGCGGAGATTTCAAAAACATTCAGTACTTC. The full variable domain, its missing parts supplied by reference TRBV28 and TRBJ2-4, is DVKVTQSSRYLVKRTGEKVFLECVQDMDHENMFWYRQDPGLGLRLIYFSYDVKMKEKGDIPEGYSVSREKKERFSLILESASTNQTSMYLCASSFPTSGDFKNIQYFGAGTRLSVL.

The V and J genes are TRBV6-5 and TRBJ2-4; D perhaps matches TRBD1 (7 bases). Trimming shortened V by 4 bases and J by 3 bases, and 22 bases separated the two germline ends. CDR1 is MNHEY, CDR2 SVGAGI, per germline. The CDR3 runs to 18 residues. The CDR3 DNA reads as TGTGCCAGCAGTTTTCCCTCTGGAAGGCAGGGGGGCAAAAACATTCAGTACTTC. Protein: CASSFPSGRQGGKNIQYF.

This clonotype was seen a few times. The rearrangement joins TRBV20-1 to TRBJ2-7; D gene uncertain. With 3 bases removed from V and 3 bases from J, the gap between germline ends came to 15 bases. This CDR3 is built from 14 residues. The germline gives CDR1 DFQATT, CDR2 SNEGSKA (reference sequence). The CDR3 region has the DNA TGCAGTGCTAGGTCCCGGACGGGTCTCTACGAGCAGTACTTC. Amino acids: CSARSRTGLYEQYF.

This clonotype was detected a few times. The chain has TRBV28 and TRBJ1-5, with TRBD1 identical over 7 bases. CDR1 is MDHEN and CDR2 is SYDVKM in the germline V gene. The CDR3 length is 16 residues. The junction had 10 bases not matched to a gene; V was cut back by 2 bases and J by 6 bases. The CDR3 loop is CASSLQGGAGGQPQHF. The CDR3 region has the DNA TGTGCCAGCAGTTTACAAGGGGGCGCGGGGGGTCAGCCCCAGCATTTT.

This clonotype occurred many times. The chain joins TRBV6-1 to TRBJ2-1, with 12 bases matching TRBD2. Per the germline V gene, CDR1 is MNHNS and CDR2 is SASEGT. With V trimmed by 6 bases and J by 3 bases, 6 bases remained unmatched. This CDR3 is 16 amino acids long. DNA for the CDR3: TGTGCCAGCAGCGCGACGACTAGCGGGGGCTACAATGAGCAGTTCTTC. Translating it yields CASSATTSGGYNEQFF.

The chain recombines TRBV30 with TRBJ1-4; D is unresolved. Trimming left V 0 bases short and J 4 bases short, with 12 bases between. Germline V lookup: CDR1 GTSNPN, CDR2 SVGIG (reference sequence). CDR3 length: 15 residues. The CDR3 bases are TGTGCCTGGAGTGTACCCAACAGCTTTAATGAAAAACTGTTTTTT. It specifies CAWSVPNSFNEKLFF.

The chain has TRBV9 and TRBJ2-4; 7 positions agree with TRBD2. CDR3 length equals 15 residues. Germline trimming cut 4 bases from V and 7 bases from J; bases unmatched to any gene: 11. CDR1 SGDLS and CDR2 YYNGEE come from the germline V gene. The CDR3 DNA reads as TGTGCCAGCAGCCCCCAAACCGCGGGGGTGAACATTCAGTACTTC. This sequence encodes CASSPQTAGVNIQYF.

The chain carries TRBV10-3 and TRBJ1-2; the match to TRBD1 covers 7 bases. This CDR3 is built from 14 residues. V trimming: 3 bases; J trimming: 3 bases; junction bases outside the gene matches: 4. Per germline, CDR1 ENHRY and CDR2 SYGVKD. DNA of the CDR3: TGTGCCATCAGTGAAACAGGGGATCACTATGGCTACACCTTC. Protein: CAISETGDHYGYTF.

This clonotype showed up just a few times. This chain connects TRBV3-1 to TRBJ2-3; the D gene is possibly TRBD1 (5 bases). This CDR3 has 17 residues. The V gene's germline CDR1 is LGHDT and CDR2 YNNKEL (reference sequence). V lost 2 bases and J 1 base, leaving 16 bases between the germline ends. For the CDR3, the DNA is TGTGCCAGCAGCCAACAGAAGGGGCAGTCCCGCACAGATACGCAGTATTTT. It translates to CASSQQKGQSRTDTQYF.